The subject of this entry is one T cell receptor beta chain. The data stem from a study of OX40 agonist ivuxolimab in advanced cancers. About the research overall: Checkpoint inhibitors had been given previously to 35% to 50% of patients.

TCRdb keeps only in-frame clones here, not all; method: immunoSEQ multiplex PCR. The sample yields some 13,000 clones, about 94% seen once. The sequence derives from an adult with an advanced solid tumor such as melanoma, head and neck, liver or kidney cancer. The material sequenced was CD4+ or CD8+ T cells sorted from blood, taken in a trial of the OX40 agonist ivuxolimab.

The CDR3 nucleotides are TGTGCCTGGACCCGACAGATTCTAGCGGGGCCTGATGAGCAGTTCTTC. This sequence encodes CAWTRQILAGPDEQFF. The chain uses TRBV30 and TRBJ2-1, with 9 bases identical to TRBD2. Germline CDR1 reads GTSNPN; CDR2 reads SVGIG (reference sequence). The CDR3 length is 16 residues. V was pared by 4 bases and J by 8 bases, with 15 bases of the junction left unmatched. The full variable domain, completed using reference TRBV30 and TRBJ2-1, is SQTIHQWPATLVQPVGSPLSLECTVEGTSNPNLYWYRQAAGRGLQLLFYSVGIGQISSEVPQNLSASRPQDRQFILSSKKLLLSDSGFYLCAWTRQILAGPDEQFFGPGTRLTVL.